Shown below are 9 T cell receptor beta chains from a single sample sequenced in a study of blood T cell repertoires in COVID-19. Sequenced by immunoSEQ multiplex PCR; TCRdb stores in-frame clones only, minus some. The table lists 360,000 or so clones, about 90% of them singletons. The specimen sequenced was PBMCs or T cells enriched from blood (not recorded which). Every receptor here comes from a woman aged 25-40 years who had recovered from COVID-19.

As DNA, the CDR3 is TGTGCCAGCAGCTTATGGTTCGGCGGGGAGCTGTTTTTT. Protein product: CASSLWFGGELFF. The chain employs TRBV7-3 and TRBJ2-2, with D hard to call. The CDR3 length is 13 residues. CDR1 SGHTA and CDR2 FQGTGA come from the germline V gene. Trimming removed 2 bases at V and 7 bases at J, with 8 bases between.

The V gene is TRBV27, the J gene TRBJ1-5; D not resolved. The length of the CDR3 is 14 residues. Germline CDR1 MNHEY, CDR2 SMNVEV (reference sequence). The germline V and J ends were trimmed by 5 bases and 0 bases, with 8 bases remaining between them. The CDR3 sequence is CASSPLNSNQPQHF. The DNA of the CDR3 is TGTGCCAGCAGTCCACTGAATAGCAATCAGCCCCAGCATTTT.

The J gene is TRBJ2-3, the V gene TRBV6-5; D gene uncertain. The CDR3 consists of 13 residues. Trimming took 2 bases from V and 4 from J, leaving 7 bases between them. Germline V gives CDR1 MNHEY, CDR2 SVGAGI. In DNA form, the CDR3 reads TGTGCCAGCAGTTACGAGGTTTCAGATACGCAGTATTTT. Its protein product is CASSYEVSDTQYF.

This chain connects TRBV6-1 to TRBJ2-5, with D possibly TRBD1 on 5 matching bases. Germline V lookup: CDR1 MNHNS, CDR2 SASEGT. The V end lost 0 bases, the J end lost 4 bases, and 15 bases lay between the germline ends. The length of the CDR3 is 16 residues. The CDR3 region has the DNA TGTGCCAGCAGTGAAGCCCGAAGGGCAGGGATAGAGACCCAGTACTTC. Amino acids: CASSEARRAGIETQYF.

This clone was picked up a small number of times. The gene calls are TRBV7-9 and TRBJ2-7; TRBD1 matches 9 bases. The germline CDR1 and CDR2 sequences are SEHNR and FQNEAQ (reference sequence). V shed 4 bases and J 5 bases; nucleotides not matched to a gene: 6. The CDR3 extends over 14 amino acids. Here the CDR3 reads CASSSTDRGDEQYF. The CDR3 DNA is TGTGCCAGCAGCTCCACGGACAGGGGAGACGAGCAGTACTTC. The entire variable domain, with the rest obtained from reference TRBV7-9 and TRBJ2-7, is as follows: DTGVSQNPRHKITKRGQNVTFRCDPISEHNRLYWYRQTLGQGPEFLTYFQNEAQLEKSRLLSDRFSAERPKGSFSTLEIQRTEQGDSAMYLCASSSTDRGDEQYFGPGTRLTVT.

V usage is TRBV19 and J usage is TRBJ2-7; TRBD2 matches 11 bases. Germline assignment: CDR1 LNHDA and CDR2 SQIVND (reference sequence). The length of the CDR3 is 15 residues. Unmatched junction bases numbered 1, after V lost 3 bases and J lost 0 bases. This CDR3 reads CASSMGLAVSYEQYF. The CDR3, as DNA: TGTGCCAGTAGTATGGGACTAGCGGTCTCCTACGAGCAGTACTTC.

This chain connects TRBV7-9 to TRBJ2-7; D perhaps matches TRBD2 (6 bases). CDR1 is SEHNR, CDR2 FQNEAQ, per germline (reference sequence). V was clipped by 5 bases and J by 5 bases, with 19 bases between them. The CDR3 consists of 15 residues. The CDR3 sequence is CASSAEGGIQHEQYF. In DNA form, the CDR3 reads TGTGCCAGCAGCGCAGAAGGAGGGATCCAGCACGAGCAGTACTTC.

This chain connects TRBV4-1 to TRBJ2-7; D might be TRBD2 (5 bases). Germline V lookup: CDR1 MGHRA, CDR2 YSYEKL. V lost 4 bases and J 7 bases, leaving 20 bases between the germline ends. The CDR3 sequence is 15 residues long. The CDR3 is CASSLTPGRPGEQYF. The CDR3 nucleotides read TGCGCCAGCAGCCTCACACCCGGGCGGCCGGGGGAGCAGTACTTC.

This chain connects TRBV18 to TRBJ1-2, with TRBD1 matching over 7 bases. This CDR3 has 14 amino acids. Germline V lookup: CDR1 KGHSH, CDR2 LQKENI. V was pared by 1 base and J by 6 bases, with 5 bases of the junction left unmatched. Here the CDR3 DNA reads TGTGCCAGCTCACCACTCGACAGGGAGGATGGCTACACCTTC. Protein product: CASSPLDREDGYTF.